The next 23 T cell receptor beta chains were all read from a single sample in a study of blood T cell repertoires in COVID-19. TCRdb's table, derived via immunoSEQ multiplex PCR, lists solely in-frame clones and lacks some. This table holds 55,000 to 75,000 clones, about 87% found once. The sample consisted of peripheral blood. The receptors derive from a man in his fifties with active COVID-19.

This chain uses TRBV5-6 with TRBJ1-4, with D possibly matching TRBD1 (5 bases). CDR1 is SGHDT, CDR2 YYEEEE, per germline. This CDR3 is 14 amino acids long. The V end lost 2 bases, the J end lost 3 bases, and 8 bases lay between the germline ends. This CDR3 is CASSLPGANEKLFF. The CDR3 coding sequence is TGTGCCAGCAGCTTACCGGGGGCTAATGAAAAACTGTTTTTT.

This clone showed up just once. V gene TRBV2 combines with J gene TRBJ1-4; TRBD1 agrees at 8 bases. The CDR3 consists of 14 residues. J lost 4 bases, V lost 7 bases, and 5 bases had no gene match. Looked up from germline, CDR1 is SNHLY and CDR2 is FYNNEI. The CDR3 is CASISGQGNEKLFF. Here the CDR3 DNA reads TGTGCCAGCATAAGCGGACAGGGTAATGAAAAACTGTTTTTT. Full variable domain (rest looked up from reference TRBV2 and TRBJ1-4): EPEVTQTPSHQVTQMGQEVILRCVPISNHLYFYWYRQILGQKVEFLVSFYNNEISEKSEIFDDQFSVERPDGSNFTLKIRSTKLEDSAMYFCASISGQGNEKLFFGSGTQLSVL.

The rearrangement uses TRBV12-3 or TRBV12-4 and TRBJ2-3, with D hard to call. CDR3 length: 11 residues. V gave up 5 bases and J gave up 9 bases, with 9 bases separating them. DNA for the CDR3: TGTGCCAGCAGTCTACCTATGACGCAGTATTTT. Translating it yields CASSLPMTQYF.

In its sample, this clone was seen a few times. V gene TRBV14 combines with J gene TRBJ1-1, with TRBD1 identical over 7 bases. V dropped 4 bases and J dropped 1; count of bases not matched to a gene: 6. This CDR3 is 15 amino acids long. Germline CDR1 reads SGHDN; CDR2 reads FVKESK. CDR3 bases: TGTGCCAGCAGCCTCCTGGGACAGCCGAACACTGAAGCTTTCTTT. This encodes CASSLLGQPNTEAFF.

The chain couples TRBV4-3 to TRBJ1-4; D is uncertain. From germline, CDR1 is LGHNA and CDR2 YSLEER. V was shortened by 5 bases and J by 7 bases, with 11 bases between the two germline ends. The CDR3 is made up of 13 amino acids. The CDR3 DNA sequence: TGCGCCAGCAGCTTGAATGAGGGTGAAAAACTGTTTTTT. Amino acids: CASSLNEGEKLFF.

The CDR3 coding sequence is TGTGCCAGTAGTATTACGCGGTACGAGCAGTACTTC. Translated: CASSITRYEQYF. This chain connects TRBV19 to TRBJ2-7; D is unresolved. Looked up from germline, CDR1 is LNHDA and CDR2 is SQIVND (reference sequence). V lost 3 bases and J lost 4, with 7 bases in between. The CDR3 runs to 12 residues.

This clone came up a few times. The genes are TRBV2 and TRBJ1-3; D gene uncertain. V was clipped by 4 bases and J by 0 bases, with 13 bases between them. The CDR3 is 16 residues long. The V gene's germline CDR1 is SNHLY and CDR2 FYNNEI. CDR3 coding DNA: TGTGCCAGCAGTGGCGGGCTGGTACTCTCTGGAAACACCATATATTTT. Translated, it gives CASSGGLVLSGNTIYF.

The V gene is TRBV5-1, the J gene TRBJ2-7; 9 positions match TRBD1. From germline, CDR1 is SGHRS and CDR2 YFSETQ. After removal of 0 bases from V and 6 bases from J, the junction contained 7 bases not matched to a gene. The CDR3 spans 15 residues. CDR3 DNA sequence: TGCGCCAGCAGCTTGGGTAGGGGACAGGGAGTCGAGCAGTACTTC. Translated: CASSLGRGQGVEQYF.

This chain joins TRBV5-1 and TRBJ2-7; 9 bases fit TRBD1. V lost 3 bases, J lost 4 bases, and 14 bases stayed unmatched. This CDR3 is built from 17 residues. Germline V CDR1 and CDR2: SGHRS, YFSETQ. CDR3 residues: CASSSVSSRQGGYEQYF. CDR3 in DNA: TGCGCCAGCAGCTCGGTTTCCTCCAGACAGGGGGGATACGAGCAGTACTTC.

The table lists this clone with a count of one. The CDR3 spells CATNPGTGTSNEQYF. The CDR3 DNA reads TGTGCCACCAACCCCGGGACAGGGACCTCAAACGAGCAGTACTTC. This chain connects TRBV15 to TRBJ2-7; 9 bases are a match to TRBD1. CDR1 is LNHNV and CDR2 is YYDKDF in the germline V gene (reference sequence). The CDR3 has 15 amino acids. J lost 5 bases, V lost 7 bases, and 12 bases had no gene match.

The rearrangement uses TRBV5-4 and TRBJ2-2; weak D call: TRBD1 (7 bases). The CDR3 spans 15 residues. In germline, CDR1 is SGHNT, CDR2 YYREEE (reference sequence). V lost 4 bases and J 5 bases, leaving 15 bases between the germline ends. The CDR3 bases are TGTGCCAGCAGCCGGGGGACAGATGCTACCGGGGAGCTGTTTTTT. Amino acids: CASSRGTDATGELFF.

V usage is TRBV28 and J usage is TRBJ2-7, with 7 bases lining up with TRBD1. Germline assignment: CDR1 MDHEN and CDR2 SYDVKM. The CDR3 has 13 amino acids. V was clipped by 6 bases and J by 3 bases; unmatched bases: 5. The CDR3 is CASRDRWIYEQYF. CDR3 nucleotides: TGTGCCAGCAGGGACAGGTGGATCTACGAGCAGTACTTC.

V and J are TRBV10-3 and TRBJ1-1; weak D call: TRBD1 (5 bases). The ends were cut back, 0 bases at V and 5 bases at J, with 13 bases in the middle. There are 15 residues in the CDR3. Germline V gene sequence: CDR1 ENHRY, CDR2 SYGVKD. The CDR3 here is CAISESGGAGTEAFF. The CDR3 DNA sequence: TGTGCCATCAGTGAGTCGGGAGGGGCAGGGACTGAAGCTTTCTTT.

This rearrangement joins TRBV5-4 to TRBJ1-2; D is unresolved. The length of the CDR3 is 16 residues. The V end was cut by 3 bases, the J end by 3 bases, with 18 bases between. The germline V gene has CDR1 SGHNT and CDR2 YYREEE (reference sequence). The chain's CDR3 is CASSSPRTPDDYGYTF. In DNA, the CDR3 is TGTGCCAGCAGCTCCCCCCGGACTCCGGACGACTATGGCTACACCTTC. Based on the CDR3 plus reference TRBV5-4 and TRBJ1-2, the full variable domain is ETGVTQSPTHLIKTRGQQVTLRCSSQSGHNTVSWYQQALGQGPQFIFQYYREEENGRGNFPPRFSGLQFPNYSSELNVNALELDDSALYLCASSSPRTPDDYGYTFGSGTRLTVV.

This chain links TRBV5-1 with TRBJ2-5; 7 nucleotides align to TRBD2. Germline V gene sequence: CDR1 SGHRS, CDR2 YFSETQ. CDR3 length: 14 amino acids. The V segment lost 3 bases and the J segment 2 bases; nucleotides outside the gene matches: 4. CDR3 region: CASSWGGEQETQYF. DNA of the CDR3: TGCGCCAGCAGCTGGGGGGGAGAGCAAGAGACCCAGTACTTC.

This chain's CDR3 is CATTVDSNQPQHF. The DNA of the CDR3 is TGTGCCACCACAGTCGATAGCAATCAGCCCCAGCATTTT. The J gene is TRBJ1-5, the V gene TRBV10-3; D is uncertain. V lost 10 bases, J lost 0 bases, and 10 bases lay in between. This CDR3 has 13 residues. Germline V lookup: CDR1 ENHRY, CDR2 SYGVKD.

The chain employs TRBV5-6 and TRBJ2-2; D not certain. The V and J ends lost 1 base and 9 bases respectively, with 7 bases between them. Germline CDR1 and CDR2: SGHDT and YYEEEE. CDR3 length: 12 amino acids. The CDR3 DNA sequence: TGTGCCAGCAGCTTGACTTCCCGGGAGCTGTTTTTT. It encodes CASSLTSRELFF. Together with reference TRBV5-6 and TRBJ2-2, the CDR3 gives the full variable domain: DAGVTQSPTHLIKTRGQQVTLRCSPKSGHDTVSWYQQALGQGPQFIFQYYEEEERQRGNFPDRFSGHQFPNYSSELNVNALLLGDSALYLCASSLTSRELFFGEGSRLTVL.

The chain carries TRBV14 and TRBJ1-1, with D hard to call. The CDR3 is 14 amino acids. Germline V gene sequence: CDR1 SGHDN, CDR2 FVKESK. V lost 0 bases to trimming and J lost 1 base, with 6 bases between them. The CDR3, as DNA: TGTGCCAGCAGCCAAGAAATGGCGAACACTGAAGCTTTCTTT. It translates to CASSQEMANTEAFF.

The chain carries TRBV2 and TRBJ1-2; D is unresolved. The CDR3 runs 11 residues. Trimming took off 3 bases at V and 8 bases at J, with 7 bases between the two ends. Germline loops: CDR1 SNHLY, CDR2 FYNNEI. The CDR3 is CASSEGGGYTF. CDR3 DNA sequence: TGTGCCAGCAGTGAGGGAGGAGGCTACACCTTC.

The V and J genes are TRBV28 and TRBJ2-1; 12 bases align to TRBD2. Germline-derived CDR1 and CDR2 are MDHEN and SYDVKM. V lost 6 bases, J lost 7 bases, and 16 bases stayed unmatched. The CDR3 is 18 amino acids. The CDR3 here is CASRRGVLTSGSRNEQFF. Here the CDR3 DNA reads TGTGCCAGCAGGCGAGGCGTTCTGACTAGCGGGAGTCGGAATGAGCAGTTCTTC.

V and J are TRBV7-2 and TRBJ2-3; TRBD1 matches at 7 bases. The junction had 5 bases not matched to a gene; V was cut back by 5 bases and J by 3 bases. Germline V gene sequence: CDR1 SGHTA, CDR2 FQGNSA. The CDR3 totals 14 residues. Here the CDR3 reads CASSPGQATDTQYF. The CDR3, as DNA: TGTGCCAGCAGCCCAGGACAGGCTACAGATACGCAGTATTTT. The entire variable domain, with the rest obtained from reference TRBV7-2 and TRBJ2-3, is as follows: GAGVSQSPSNKVTEKGKDVELRCDPISGHTALYWYRQSLGQGLEFLIYFQGNSAPDKSGLPSDRFSAERTGGSVSTLTIQRTQQEDSAVYLCASSPGQATDTQYFGPGTRLTVL.

This chain links TRBV12-3 or TRBV12-4 with TRBJ1-1, with TRBD1 matching 8 bases. The J segment lost 6 bases and the V segment lost 4 bases, leaving 4 bases of the junction unmatched. The CDR3 length is 13 residues. The CDR3 protein is CASSSTGEAEAFF. The CDR3 DNA follows: TGTGCCAGCAGTTCGACAGGGGAGGCTGAAGCTTTCTTT.

This clone was recorded a few times. The chain couples TRBV27 to TRBJ1-5; TRBD1 matches at 10 bases. This CDR3 has 14 residues. Germline V gives CDR1 MNHEY, CDR2 SMNVEV (reference sequence). V was pared by 3 bases and J by 6 bases, with 2 bases of the junction left unmatched. The CDR3 region has the DNA TGTGCCAGCAGTTTGACAGGGGGCGGTCAGCCCCAGCATTTT. It yields the protein CASSLTGGGQPQHF.